The clone carrying this TCR beta chain appeared a few times. No antigen is known for it. The data stem from a study of vaccination and CD4 T cells after COVID-19. Time point meaning: late sampling 161 to 241 days after vaccination in a few convalescent patients. Treatment: roughly ten-day PBMC culture with coronavirus spike peptide pools or control peptides (ViraFEST assay). CDR3 length: 15 amino acids. Per the germline V gene, CDR1 is DFQATT and CDR2 is SNEGSKA (reference sequence). V was clipped by 4 bases and J by 6 bases; unmatched bases: 8. Sequencing of cultured CD4+ T cell DNA used the Oncomine TCR Beta short-read assay. TCRdb passed the PCR reads through MiXCR, listing each CDR3 protein once. The sample lists about 20,000 distinct CDR3 sequences; 35% to 40% were seen once.

The specimen comprised CD4+ T cells from blood, cultured in vitro, sampled about 7 months after SARS-CoV-2 vaccination. The chain uses TRBV20-1 and TRBJ2-3; TRBD2 matches 12 bases. This receptor was obtained from a human donor who had recovered from COVID-19. The CDR3 bases are TGCAGTGCTACCCTACTAGCGGGAGGTTATGATACGCAGTATTTT. This gives the protein CSATLLAGGYDTQYF.